The entry below describes one T cell receptor beta chain. Its specificity is not known. With ipilimumab providing CTLA-4 blockade, focal radiation was administered to patients who had chemo-refractory metastatic non-small-cell lung cancer. This record belongs to a study of radiotherapy plus CTLA-4 blockade in lung cancer. Study summary: Objective responses arose in 18% of patients, and 31% experienced disease control. Notes on the study in general: Interferon-beta and early blood T cell clone dynamics reportedly predicted response best. The study found tumor-derived TCR clones expanded in blood after radiotherapy plus ipilimumab.

This CDR3 spans 15 amino acids. The germline CDR1 and CDR2 sequences are SGHTA and FQGNSA. Trimming removed 6 bases at V and 1 base at J, with 15 bases between. Sequencing used immunoSEQ multiplex PCR; TCRdb keeps in-frame clones, though not all of them. The sample yields tens of thousands of clones, over 65% seen once. The sample consisted of peripheral blood, taken from a patient treated with radiotherapy plus ipilimumab. The source of this sequence is a human donor with non-small cell lung cancer who had a complete response to radiotherapy plus ipilimumab. The J gene is TRBJ1-2, the V gene TRBV7-2, with a possible D match to TRBD1 (6 bases). Here the CDR3 reads CASSYDRQNNYGYTF. The DNA for the CDR3 is TGTGCCAGCAGTTATGACAGGCAAAATAACTATGGCTACACCTTC.